The sequence of this T cell receptor (beta chain) was determined in a study of cytomegalovirus exposure and HLA in healthy donors. The CDR3 has 13 residues. Trimming left V 5 bases short and J 8 bases short, with 15 bases between. Germline values: CDR1 MNHEY, CDR2 SVGAGI. PCR primers comprised 60 Vbeta and 13 Jbeta primers. Some clones are missing from TCRdb's copy, which holds only in-frame ones; the method was immunoSEQ multiplex PCR. The repertoire includes hundreds of thousands of clones, about 87% of them detected once, and roughly 2.1% sits in the top ten. Findings and caveats of the study: As a later analysis showed, a missense DCLRE1C variant was linked to trimming of TCR beta V- and J-genes.

This clone turned up a few times. What it binds is unknown. Material for sequencing was PBMCs. The V gene is TRBV6-5, the J gene TRBJ1-2, with a weak D call TRBD1 (5 bases). This TCR came from a woman aged 18-29 years in good health and CMV-seronegative. As DNA, the CDR3 is TGTGCCAGCAGTCAGGGCAGCGCGGGGGGCTACACCTTC. It codes for CASSQGSAGGYTF.